These T cell receptor beta chains were read from a single sample in a study of blood T cell repertoires in COVID-19. TCRdb's copy holds only in-frame clones and misses some; the assay was immunoSEQ multiplex PCR. The data contain around 97,000 clones, approximately 87% of them singletons. The sequencing input was peripheral blood. The receptors stem from a human donor in a cohort sampled during active COVID-19. Both conserved end residues are part of each CDR3. A D gene is named only where the DNA matches it firmly. For some rows the clone size is stated as once, few or many, or as a class when expanded; others skip it.

v_call	j_call	d_call	clone_size	cdr3_aa	cdr3_nt
TRBV10-3	TRBJ2-7	TRBD1	.	CAISASGQPLRSSYEQYF	TGTGCCATCAGTGCTTCGGGACAGCCACTGAGGAGCTCCTACGAGCAGTACTTC
TRBV28	TRBJ2-3	TRBD2	.	CASSLRLGPLAERTDTQYF	TGTGCCAGCAGTTTAAGGTTGGGGCCACTAGCGGAGAGGACAGATACGCAGTATTTT
TRBV4-1	TRBJ1-6	TRBD1	.	CASRPQGARNSPLHF	TGCGCCAGCAGACCACAGGGGGCTCGGAATTCACCCCTCCACTTT
TRBV29-1	TRBJ1-1	.	.	CSVERQSNTEAFF	TGCAGCGTTGAACGACAGTCTAACACTGAAGCTTTCTTT
TRBV27	TRBJ1-5	TRBD1	.	CASSAGQGRQPQHF	TGTGCCAGCAGTGCCGGACAGGGCCGCCAGCCCCAGCATTTT
TRBV7-9	TRBJ2-1	TRBD2	.	CASSLVSGRVNEQFF	TGTGCCAGCAGCTTGGTTAGCGGGAGGGTCAATGAGCAGTTCTTC
TRBV24-1	TRBJ2-1	TRBD1	.	CATSDPLSTGGYEQFF	TGTGCCACCAGTGATCCCCTTTCGACAGGGGGCTATGAGCAGTTCTTC
TRBV6-5	TRBJ1-2	.	.	CASSYSGGINYGYTF	TGTGCCAGCAGCTACAGCGGGGGTATTAACTATGGCTACACCTTC
TRBV30	TRBJ1-2	.	.	CAWSVPLTFYTF	TGTGCCTGGAGTGTACCGCTAACCTTCTACACCTTC
TRBV5-1	TRBJ1-2	.	.	CASSGEDYGYTF	TGCGCCAGCAGCGGAGAGGACTATGGCTACACCTTC
TRBV28	TRBJ1-4	TRBD1	.	CASSLQGAGGEKLFF	TGTGCCAGCAGTTTACAGGGGGCAGGAGGTGAAAAACTGTTTTTT
TRBV2	TRBJ2-7	.	.	CASRAGVYYEQYF	TGTGCCAGCAGGGCAGGGGTCTACTACGAGCAGTACTTC
TRBV2	TRBJ1-1	.	once	CASSYSPQGNTEAFF	TGTGCCAGCAGTTATAGTCCCCAGGGAAACACTGAAGCTTTCTTT
TRBV3-1/TRBV3-2	TRBJ2-3	.	.	CASSPGEGVDTDTQYF	TGTGCCAGCAGCCCCGGGGAGGGGGTAGATACAGATACGCAGTATTTT
TRBV15	TRBJ2-7	.	.	CATSESLREQYF	TGTGCCACCAGCGAGTCCCTACGCGAGCAGTACTTC
TRBV9	TRBJ2-3	TRBD2	once	CASSGGTSGNADTQYF	TGTGCCAGCAGCGGGGGGACTAGCGGGAATGCAGATACGCAGTATTTT
TRBV2	TRBJ1-1	TRBD1	.	CASRVDRVPFF	TGTGCCAGCAGAGTGGACAGGGTCCCTTTCTTT
TRBV9	TRBJ2-6	TRBD2	.	CASSPGLAVPLSGANVLTF	TGTGCCAGCAGCCCGGGACTAGCGGTTCCCCTCTCTGGGGCCAACGTCCTGACTTTC
TRBV6-1	TRBJ1-1	TRBD1	.	CASSDHDRAVNEAFF	TGTGCCAGCAGTGACCACGACAGGGCAGTAAATGAAGCTTTCTTT
TRBV27	TRBJ2-1	TRBD1	.	CASSLWDRGGNEQFF	TGTGCCAGCAGTTTATGGGACAGGGGCGGGAATGAGCAGTTCTTC
TRBV28	TRBJ1-2	TRBD1	.	CASSLTGEVYGYTF	TGTGCCAGCAGTTTAACAGGGGAGGTCTATGGCTACACCTTC
TRBV4-1	TRBJ2-1	TRBD2	once	CASSQDRGTSGTQFF	TGCGCCAGCAGCCAAGATCGAGGGACTAGCGGGACCCAGTTCTTC
TRBV4-3	TRBJ2-1	.	.	CASSQDVGSYNEQFF	TGCGCCAGCAGCCAAGATGTCGGTTCCTACAATGAGCAGTTCTTC
TRBV5-4	TRBJ2-3	TRBD2	.	CASSPSGRAAGDTQYF	TGTGCCAGCAGCCCCAGCGGGAGGGCAGCGGGAGATACGCAGTATTTT
TRBV7-2	TRBJ1-2	TRBD1	.	CASSRQGPF	TGTGCCAGCAGCCGACAGGGACCCTTC
TRBV5-1	TRBJ2-7	TRBD2	.	CASSEGLAGVPEQYF	TGCGCCAGCAGCGAGGGACTAGCGGGAGTGCCCGAGCAGTACTTC
TRBV21-1	TRBJ2-1	.	.	CASSGGIDSNEQFF	TGTGCCAGCAGCGGCGGGATAGACTCGAATGAGCAGTTCTTC
TRBV28	TRBJ1-4	.	.	CASSRDRKGNEKLFF	TGTGCCAGCAGCCGTGACAGAAAGGGTAATGAAAAACTGTTTTTT
TRBV5-1	TRBJ1-1	.	.	CASALLDGNTEAFF	TGCGCCAGCGCGCTTTTAGATGGTAACACTGAAGCTTTCTTT
TRBV19	TRBJ2-4	TRBD1	.	CASSPGQGARLAKNIQYF	TGTGCCAGTAGCCCGGGACAGGGGGCCCGTTTAGCCAAAAACATTCAGTACTTC
TRBV3-1/TRBV3-2	TRBJ2-3	TRBD1	.	CASSQTGPRDTQYF	TGTGCCAGCAGCCAGACAGGGCCCCGGGATACGCAGTATTTT
TRBV28	TRBJ2-7	.	.	CASSLRQIGSYEQYF	TGTGCCAGCAGTCTCCGACAGATTGGGTCCTACGAGCAGTACTTC
TRBV18	TRBJ2-5	.	.	CASSPLTGQETQYF	TGTGCCAGCTCACCTTTGACAGGACAAGAGACCCAGTACTTC
TRBV4-3	TRBJ2-2	.	.	CASSQEGLGTGELFF	TGCGCCAGCAGCCAAGAGGGGCTGGGGACCGGGGAGCTGTTTTTT
TRBV7-9	TRBJ1-2	.	.	CASSLVAGNYGYTF	TGTGCCAGCAGCTTAGTGGCGGGGAACTATGGCTACACCTTC
TRBV19	TRBJ2-1	.	.	CASRSGGLRGSEQFF	TGTGCCAGTAGATCCGGCGGACTACGGGGGAGTGAGCAGTTCTTC
TRBV7-2	TRBJ2-7	TRBD2	.	CASSLGRGGTIYEQYF	TGTGCCAGCAGCTTAGGTCGGGGAGGGACCATCTACGAGCAGTACTTC
TRBV11-2	TRBJ2-2	.	.	CASSQHRENTGELFF	TGTGCCAGCAGCCAACACAGGGAGAACACCGGGGAGCTGTTTTTT
TRBV19	TRBJ1-1	.	once	CASSIEENTEAFF	TGTGCCAGTAGTATCGAGGAAAACACTGAAGCTTTCTTT